These T cell receptor beta chains were read from a single sample in a study of blood T cell repertoires in COVID-19. The assay was immunoSEQ multiplex PCR, and TCRdb's table has in-frame clones only and misses some. The sample consists of around 300,000 clones, around 92% of them appearing once. The sequenced sample was PBMCs or T cells enriched from blood (not recorded which). Receptor source: a woman in her twenties or thirties who had recovered from COVID-19. CDR3s include the opening cysteine and the closing phenylalanine or tryptophan. D genes are given only for firm matches. Only part of the rows carry a size: once, few, many, or a class if the clone is expanded.

j_call d_call v_call clone_size cdr3_nt cdr3_aa
TRBJ2-3 TRBD1 TRBV4-2 . TGTGCCAGCAGCCAAGAGGGGACAGGATTGGCAGATACGCAGTATTTT CASSQEGTGLADTQYF
TRBJ1-2 . TRBV3-1/TRBV3-2 . TGTGCCAGCAGCCGCGGTTCTAGTTACTATGGCTACACCTTC CASSRGSSYYGYTF
TRBJ2-3 TRBD2 TRBV7-6 . TGTGCCAGCAGCAAACCCCAGGGCACCGGGACTAATACGCAGTATTTT CASSKPQGTGTNTQYF
TRBJ2-7 . TRBV4-2 . TGTGCCAGCAGCCAAGAACGGGGGATATACGAGCAGTACTTC CASSQERGIYEQYF
TRBJ2-3 . TRBV21-1 . TGTGCCAGCAGCAAAGACAGGGTATACAGCACAGATACGCAGTATTTT CASSKDRVYSTDTQYF
TRBJ1-2 . TRBV12-5 . TGTGCTAGTGGTTTCGTTCCAGTGGACTATGGCTACACCTTC CASGFVPVDYGYTF
TRBJ1-4 . TRBV2 once TGTGCCAGCAGTGGGGCAGGGATTGAAAAACTGTTTTTT CASSGAGIEKLFF
TRBJ2-1 TRBD2 TRBV9 . TGTGCCAGCAGCGCCCTAGCGGGAGTTTTTAATGAGCAGTTCTTC CASSALAGVFNEQFF
TRBJ1-4 TRBD1 TRBV10-3 . TGTGCCATCAGTGACCGAACCGGACAGGGAGAAAAACTGTTTTTT CAISDRTGQGEKLFF
TRBJ1-2 . TRBV5-1 . TGCGCCAGCAGCTTGGAGGGCAGGGAGGGGGAAGGCTACACCTTC CASSLEGREGEGYTF
TRBJ1-1 . TRBV10-3 . TGTGCCATCAGTGAAGCAAAGGGGAAGGGAACTGAAGCTTTCTTT CAISEAKGKGTEAFF
TRBJ2-1 . TRBV29-1 . TGCAGCGTTGATCCCGCGCATGAGCAGTTCTTC CSVDPAHEQFF
TRBJ2-1 . TRBV28 once TGTGCCAGTTCGGGACTCCCTCTCTACAATGAGCAGTTCTTC CASSGLPLYNEQFF
TRBJ2-1 TRBD2 TRBV5-1 . TGCGCCAGCAGCCTGAGACTAGTCGGGGGGAATGAGCAGTTCTTC CASSLRLVGGNEQFF
TRBJ1-6 . TRBV7-3 . TGTGCCAGCAGCCGGGGGTACAGGACGGAGAGAAGCAATTCACCCCTCCACTTT CASSRGYRTERSNSPLHF
TRBJ1-1 . TRBV27 . TGTGCCAGCAGTTTATCAAGACAGAGCACTGAAGCTTTCTTT CASSLSRQSTEAFF
TRBJ1-5 . TRBV6-5 . TGTGCCAGCATCCGGACACCGAAAAGCGATCAGCCCCAGCATTTT CASIRTPKSDQPQHF
TRBJ1-4 . TRBV19 . TGTGCCAGTAGTTCCCGAGGGCCGGACAAAGCGGGGGAAAAACTGTTTTTT CASSSRGPDKAGEKLFF
TRBJ1-1 . TRBV28 . TGTGCCAGCAATACAGGAGGGGGGGATTCCACTGAAGCTTTCTTT CASNTGGGDSTEAFF
TRBJ2-1 . TRBV10-3 . TGTGCCATCAGGGGGCCGAATGAGCAGTTCTTC CAIRGPNEQFF
TRBJ1-4 TRBD1 TRBV7-2 . TGTGCCAGCAGCTTAGGACAGGGAGCGGGAAAACTGTTTTTT CASSLGQGAGKLFF
TRBJ1-6 . TRBV30 . TGTGCCTGGAGAAAAGGCGGGCCAGGGGATAATTCACCCCTCCACTTT CAWRKGGPGDNSPLHF
TRBJ2-2 TRBD2 TRBV13 . TGTGCCAGCAGCTCCCGGACTAGCTTGGTCACCGGGGAGCTGTTTTTT CASSSRTSLVTGELFF
TRBJ1-4 . TRBV19 . TGTGCCAGTAGTATAGCCCCGGCGGCAGCAACTAATGAAAAACTGTTTTTT CASSIAPAAATNEKLFF
TRBJ2-1 . TRBV20-1 few TGCAGTGCTAGTTCAAATGAGCAGTTCTTC CSASSNEQFF
TRBJ1-2 . TRBV6-5 . TGTGCCACCGGACAGTCTGGCTACACCTTC CATGQSGYTF
TRBJ2-1 TRBD2 TRBV14 once TGTGCCAGCAGCCAACTAGCGGGAGCCTACAATGAGCAGTTCTTC CASSQLAGAYNEQFF
TRBJ2-5 . TRBV19 . TGTGCCAGTAGTATTGGAGTGGTACAAGAGACCCAGTACTTC CASSIGVVQETQYF
TRBJ1-1 . TRBV19 . TGTGCCAGTAGTATAGATTTGAACAGGGACACTGAAGCTTTCTTT CASSIDLNRDTEAFF
TRBJ1-6 . TRBV5-1 . TGCGCCAGCAGCTTAGACAGCAATAATTCACCCCTCCACTTT CASSLDSNNSPLHF
TRBJ2-7 . TRBV10-3 . TGTGCCATCACAAGAGACGGACACTACGAGCAGTACTTC CAITRDGHYEQYF
TRBJ1-2 . TRBV6-5 . TGTGCCAGCAGCCGAATGCCCCGGGGGATCTATGGCTACACCTTC CASSRMPRGIYGYTF
TRBJ2-4 TRBD2 TRBV9 once TGTGCCAGCAGCCCCGGGGGGGGAGACATTCAGTACTTC CASSPGGGDIQYF
TRBJ2-3 . TRBV3-1/TRBV3-2 . TGTGCCAGCAGCCAAGATCCCACTATTACAACGCAGTATTTT CASSQDPTITTQYF
TRBJ2-1 TRBD2 TRBV11-2 . TGTGCCAGCCGGACTAGCGGGAGCCACAATGAGCAGTTCTTC CASRTSGSHNEQFF
TRBJ1-3 . TRBV2 . TGTGCCAGCAGTGTGTTGGGACTACGGGGAAACACCATATATTTT CASSVLGLRGNTIYF
TRBJ2-1 . TRBV7-9 few TGTGCCAGCAGCTCGAGCTCCTACAATGAGCAGTTCTTC CASSSSSYNEQFF
TRBJ2-7 TRBD2 TRBV7-2 . TGTGCCAGCAGCGTGACTAGCGGAGTCTCCTACGAGCAGTACTTC CASSVTSGVSYEQYF
TRBJ1-3 . TRBV4-3 few TGCGCCAGCAGCCAAGACAAAGGGGTCGTAAACACCATATATTTT CASSQDKGVVNTIYF